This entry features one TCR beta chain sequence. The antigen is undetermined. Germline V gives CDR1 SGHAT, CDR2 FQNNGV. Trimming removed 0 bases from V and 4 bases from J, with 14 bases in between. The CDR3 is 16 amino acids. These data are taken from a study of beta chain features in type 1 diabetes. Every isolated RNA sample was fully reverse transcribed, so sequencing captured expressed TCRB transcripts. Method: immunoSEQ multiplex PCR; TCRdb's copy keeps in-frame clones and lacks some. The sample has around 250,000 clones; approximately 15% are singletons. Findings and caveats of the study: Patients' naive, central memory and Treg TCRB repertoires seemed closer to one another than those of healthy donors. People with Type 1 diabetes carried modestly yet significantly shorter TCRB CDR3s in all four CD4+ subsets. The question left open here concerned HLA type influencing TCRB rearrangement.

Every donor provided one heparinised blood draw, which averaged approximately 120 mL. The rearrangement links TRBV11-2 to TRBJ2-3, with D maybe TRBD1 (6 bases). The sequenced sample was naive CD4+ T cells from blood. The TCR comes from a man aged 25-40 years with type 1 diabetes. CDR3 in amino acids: CASSLEGRGNADTQYF. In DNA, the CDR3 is TGTGCCAGCAGCTTAGAGGGCAGGGGTAACGCAGATACGCAGTATTTT.